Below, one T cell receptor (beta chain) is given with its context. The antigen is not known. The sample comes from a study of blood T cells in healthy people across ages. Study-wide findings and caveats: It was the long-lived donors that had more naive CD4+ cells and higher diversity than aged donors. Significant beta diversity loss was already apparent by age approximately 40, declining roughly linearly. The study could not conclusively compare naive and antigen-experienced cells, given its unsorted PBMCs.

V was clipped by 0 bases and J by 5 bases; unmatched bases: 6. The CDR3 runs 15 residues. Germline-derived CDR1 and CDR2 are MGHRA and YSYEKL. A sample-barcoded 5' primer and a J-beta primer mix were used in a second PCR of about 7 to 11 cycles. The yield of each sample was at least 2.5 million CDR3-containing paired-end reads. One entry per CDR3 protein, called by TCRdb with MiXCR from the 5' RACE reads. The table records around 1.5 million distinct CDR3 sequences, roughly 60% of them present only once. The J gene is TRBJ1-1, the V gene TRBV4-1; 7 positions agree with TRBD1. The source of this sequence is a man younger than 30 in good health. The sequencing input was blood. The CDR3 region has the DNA TGCGCCAGCAGCCAAGATGCCCAGGGGGGAACTGAAGCTTTCTTT. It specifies CASSQDAQGGTEAFF.